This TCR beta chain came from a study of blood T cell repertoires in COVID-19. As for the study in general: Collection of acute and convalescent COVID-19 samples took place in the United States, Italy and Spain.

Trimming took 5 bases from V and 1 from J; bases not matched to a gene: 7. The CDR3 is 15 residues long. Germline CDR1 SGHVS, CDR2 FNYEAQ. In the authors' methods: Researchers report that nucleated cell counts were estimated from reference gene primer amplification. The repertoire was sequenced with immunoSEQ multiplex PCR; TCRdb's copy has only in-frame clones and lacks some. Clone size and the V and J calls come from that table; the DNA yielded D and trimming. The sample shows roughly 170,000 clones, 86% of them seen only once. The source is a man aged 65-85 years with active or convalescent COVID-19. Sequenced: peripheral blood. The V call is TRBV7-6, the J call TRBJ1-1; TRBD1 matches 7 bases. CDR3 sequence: CASSPTGQENTEAFF. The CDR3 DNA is TGTGCCAGCAGCCCCACCGGACAGGAGAACACTGAAGCTTTCTTT.